One sample yielded the 25 T cell receptor beta chains listed below, sequenced in a study of Graves' ophthalmopathy and Graves' hyperthyroidism (dated by TCRdb to 2016 to 2019). The listed sequencing device is Illumina HiSeq 2000. For repertoire sequencing, the TCR beta CDR3 regions were amplified from RNA transcripts. A first-round RT-PCR used HTBI primers with the Qiagen OneStep RT-PCR kit, followed by a second-round multiplex PCR, size selection and purification. TCRdb reanalyzed the raw reads on its own, using fastp at Q25 for trimming and MiXCR for clone calling, and kept in-frame beta chains. Duplicate CDR3 protein sequences are folded into a single record with the most common DNA and genes. The sample table contains some 350,000 distinct CDR3 sequences; only one count was recorded for 17% of them. The ten largest clones represent 2% to 3% of the sample. The sample was peripheral blood. The receptors come from an adult woman with stable Graves' hyperthyroidism.

This clonotype has at least ten counts. V usage is TRBV5-1 and J usage is TRBJ2-7; TRBD1 matches 9 bases. The V gene's germline CDR1 is SGHRS and CDR2 YFSETQ. Trimming removed 6 bases from V and 6 bases from J; junction bases left unmatched: 16. This CDR3 spans 16 amino acids. CDR3 in amino acids: CASKQGGGTGSREQYF. The CDR3 DNA is TGCGCCAGCAAGCAGGGAGGAGGGACAGGGTCCCGCGAGCAGTACTTC.

This clonotype was seen many times. V is TRBV19 and J is TRBJ2-7, with 9 positions matching TRBD1. CDR3 length equals 15 residues. Germline V CDR1 and CDR2: LNHDA, SQIVND (reference sequence). J gave up 4 bases and V 3 bases, and 7 bases lay outside the gene matches. The DNA for the CDR3 is TGTGCCAGTAGTATTACCGGGACAGGGAGATACGAGCAGTACTTC. This codes for CASSITGTGRYEQYF.

This clonotype was detected many times. CDR3 nucleotides: TGTGCCAGCAGTCACCGGGACAGGGCGATCGGGGAGCTGTTTTTT. Translation gives CASSHRDRAIGELFF. The chain uses TRBV6-5 and TRBJ2-2, with 9 positions matching TRBD1. Germline lookup yields CDR1 MNHEY and CDR2 SVGAGI. This CDR3 has 15 residues. Trimming took 5 bases from V and 7 from J; bases not matched to a gene: 8.

This clonotype was seen many times. The chain has TRBV30 and TRBJ1-2; D unclear. In germline, CDR1 is GTSNPN, CDR2 SVGIG (reference sequence). CDR3 length: 12 residues. The V gene lost 3 bases and the J gene lost 2 bases, with 7 bases spanning the gap. CDR3 sequence: CAWSSENYGYTF. CDR3 coding DNA: TGTGCCTGGAGCTCGGAGAACTATGGCTACACCTTC.

The sample holds a few counts of this clonotype. The gene calls are TRBV11-1 and TRBJ1-5, with 10 nucleotides matching TRBD1. The CDR3 runs to 16 residues. The germline gives CDR1 SGHAT, CDR2 FQDESV (reference sequence). The V segment lost 5 bases and the J segment 2 bases; nucleotides outside the gene matches: 6. The CDR3 region has the DNA TGTGCCAGCAGCCACACCGGGACAGGGGGCAATCAGCCCCAGCATTTT. It translates to CASSHTGTGGNQPQHF.

This clonotype occurred many times. The chain combines TRBV5-6 with TRBJ1-1, with a possible D match to TRBD1 (5 bases). The V gene's germline CDR1 is SGHDT and CDR2 YYEEEE. V gave up 4 bases and J gave up 1 base, with 11 bases separating them. This CDR3 has 14 residues. CDR3 DNA sequence: TGTGCCAGCAGCCCATTCACAGGGAACACTGAAGCTTTCTTT. Its translation: CASSPFTGNTEAFF.

This clonotype was found many times. The chain employs TRBV5-6 and TRBJ2-7, with D tentatively TRBD1 or TRBD2 (7 bases each). The germline V gene encodes CDR1 SGHDT and CDR2 YYEEEE. V lost 1 base to trimming and J lost 3 bases, with 20 bases between them. This CDR3 region has 17 residues. Here the CDR3 reads CASSLPKGTAGIYEQYF. The CDR3 DNA reads as TGTGCCAGCAGCTTGCCGAAGGGGACAGCGGGGATCTACGAGCAGTACTTC.

The table lists this clonotype with many counts. The chain joins TRBV12-3 or TRBV12-4 to TRBJ1-1; D possibly corresponds to TRBD1 (5 bases). V was shortened by 5 bases and J by 2 bases, with 12 bases between the two germline ends. The length of the CDR3 is 14 residues. CDR3 sequence: CASSKTGTNTEAFF. DNA of the CDR3: TGTGCCAGCAGTAAAACCGGGACCAACACTGAAGCTTTCTTT.

This clonotype was counted at least ten times. The chain recombines TRBV20-1 with TRBJ2-2; the match to TRBD1 covers 12 bases. J gave up 2 bases and V 4 bases, and 2 bases lay outside the gene matches. This CDR3 has 15 amino acids. Looked up from germline, CDR1 is DFQATT and CDR2 is SNEGSKA (reference sequence). CDR3 loop: CSATGTGGNTGELFF. CDR3 nucleotides: TGCAGTGCTACCGGGACAGGGGGCAACACCGGGGAGCTGTTTTTT.

This clonotype was seen ten or more times. The V call is TRBV4-1, the J call TRBJ1-2; D not certain. Germline V CDR1 and CDR2: MGHRA, YSYEKL. The V gene lost 4 bases and the J gene lost 4 bases, with 16 bases spanning the gap. This CDR3 has 15 amino acids. DNA for the CDR3: TGCGCCAGCAGCCCCGACGTGGTGGGCAGCTATGGCTACACCTTC. Its translation: CASSPDVVGSYGYTF.

This clonotype was detected many times. This chain uses TRBV28 with TRBJ1-6, with 7 nucleotides matching TRBD1. With V trimmed by 6 bases and J by 7 bases, 6 bases remained unmatched. CDR3 length equals 14 residues. From germline, CDR1 is MDHEN and CDR2 SYDVKM. The CDR3 nucleotides are TGTGCCAGCAGCAGACAGGGAGCGAATTCACCCCTCCACTTT. The encoded protein is CASSRQGANSPLHF.

CDR3 sequence: CASMRDNTYEQYF. As DNA, the CDR3 is TGTGCCAGCATGAGGGACAACACCTACGAGCAGTACTTC. This chain connects TRBV6-1 to TRBJ2-7; D is possibly TRBD1 (6 bases). The CDR3 spans 13 residues. Germline V gives CDR1 MNHNS, CDR2 SASEGT. V lost 7 bases and J lost 2, with 12 bases in between.

This clonotype was detected ten times or more. J is TRBJ1-5 and V is TRBV11-2; D call uncertain. Germline CDR1 reads SGHAT; CDR2 reads FQNNGV. This CDR3 has 15 residues. V shed 3 bases and J shed 0 bases, with 9 bases lying between them. The CDR3 sequence: CASSLSGDSNQPQHF. CDR3 in DNA: TGTGCCAGCAGCTTGTCCGGGGATAGCAATCAGCCCCAGCATTTT.

In its sample, this clonotype was seen many times. The chain has TRBV29-1 and TRBJ2-5; D is undetermined. The germline V and J ends were trimmed by 7 bases and 2 bases, with 11 bases remaining between them. The CDR3 contains 12 residues. Germline V gene data show CDR1 as SQVTM and CDR2 as ANQGSEA. The CDR3 DNA is TGCAGCGCGACTGGGCCGCAAGAGACCCAGTACTTC. Protein product: CSATGPQETQYF.

This clonotype occurred many times. This sequence joins TRBV12-3 or TRBV12-4 and TRBJ2-5; D is uncertain. The CDR3 sequence is 14 residues long. V was cut by 11 bases and J by 1 base, with 17 bases left in between. The CDR3 DNA is TGTGCCGGACCCAAAGGAGACTTCCAAGAGACCCAGTACTTC. The encoded protein is CAGPKGDFQETQYF.

The chain employs TRBV6-2 or TRBV6-3 and TRBJ1-5, with D possibly being TRBD1 (5 bases). The CDR3 is made up of 19 amino acids. V was trimmed by 0 bases and J by 5 bases, leaving 23 bases between them. CDR1 is MNHEY and CDR2 is SVGEGT in the germline V gene. CDR3: CASSYSFGYGGAWDQPQHF. CDR3 DNA sequence: TGTGCCAGCAGTTACTCCTTCGGCTATGGAGGGGCCTGGGATCAGCCCCAGCATTTT.

Ten or more counts support this clonotype. The V call is TRBV10-3, the J call TRBJ2-5, with D uncertain. V shed 1 base and J shed 2 bases, with 11 bases lying between them. CDR1 is ENHRY and CDR2 is SYGVKD in the germline V gene. The CDR3 extends over 15 amino acids. CDR3 sequence: CAISEFSPSQETQYF. The DNA for the CDR3 is TGTGCCATCAGTGAGTTTAGCCCGAGTCAAGAGACCCAGTACTTC.

This clonotype was seen repeatedly, ten times or more. V is TRBV10-3 and J is TRBJ1-1; D unclear. Germline values: CDR1 ENHRY, CDR2 SYGVKD. Between the trimmed V and J ends, which lost 3 bases and 0 bases, there was a span of 8 bases. The CDR3 is 14 residues long. CDR3 sequence (DNA): TGTGCCATCAGTGAAGAAGTATTGAACACTGAAGCTTTCTTT. Translating it yields CAISEEVLNTEAFF.

This clonotype came up once. The chain joins TRBV27 to TRBJ2-2, with TRBD1 matching 11 bases. The CDR3 extends over 15 amino acids. V gave up 6 bases and J gave up 6 bases; unmatched junction bases: 6. In germline, CDR1 is MNHEY, CDR2 SMNVEV (reference sequence). CDR3 residues: CASREGQGAPGELFF. CDR3 DNA sequence: TGTGCCAGCAGAGAAGGACAGGGGGCACCCGGGGAGCTGTTTTTT.

V is TRBV9 and J is TRBJ2-5, with TRBD2 matching over 7 bases. Germline CDR1 and CDR2: SGDLS and YYNGEE. The CDR3 contains 16 residues. Trimming took 2 bases from V and 3 from J; bases not matched to a gene: 10. DNA for the CDR3: TGTGCCAGCAGCGTGAGCCTAGCGGTGGGGGAAGAGACCCAGTACTTC. Its translation: CASSVSLAVGEETQYF.

The table lists this clonotype with many counts. V gene TRBV20-1 combines with J gene TRBJ2-5; 11 nucleotides line up with TRBD2. CDR3 length: 14 residues. The germline V gene has CDR1 DFQATT and CDR2 SNEGSKA (reference sequence). The CDR3 sequence: CSSGTSGNQETQYF. CDR3 in DNA: TGCAGCTCCGGGACTAGCGGAAACCAAGAGACCCAGTACTTC.

This clonotype came up many times. The chain couples TRBV7-9 to TRBJ2-7; D unresolved. From germline, CDR1 is SEHNR and CDR2 FQNEAQ (reference sequence). The germline V and J ends were trimmed by 2 bases and 2 bases, with 13 bases remaining between them. The CDR3 has 15 residues. For the CDR3, the DNA is TGTGCCAGCAGCTTATCCCTAGAACCGCCCTACGAGCAGTACTTC. Protein product: CASSLSLEPPYEQYF. Full variable domain (remainder filled in from reference TRBV7-9 and TRBJ2-7): DTGVSQNPRHKITKRGQNVTFRCDPISEHNRLYWYRQTLGQGPEFLTYFQNEAQLEKSRLLSDRFSAERPKGSFSTLEIQRTEQGDSAMYLCASSLSLEPPYEQYFGPGTRLTVT.

There are many counts of this clonotype. J is TRBJ2-2 and V is TRBV5-1; 7 bases match TRBD1. The CDR3 covers 14 residues. In germline, CDR1 is SGHRS, CDR2 YFSETQ. The V and J ends lost 3 bases and 4 bases, in that order; junction bases with no gene match: 3. The CDR3 loop reads CASSSGTVTGELFF. The DNA for the CDR3 is TGCGCCAGCAGCTCCGGGACAGTCACCGGGGAGCTGTTTTTT.

This clonotype was detected many times. This chain joins TRBV7-8 and TRBJ2-2; 8 nucleotides match TRBD1. The CDR3 is 16 residues long. Germline V CDR1 and CDR2: SGHVS, FQNEAQ. V dropped 5 bases and J dropped 4; count of bases not matched to a gene: 9. The CDR3 here is CASSRHGQGGTGELFF. Here the CDR3 DNA reads TGTGCCAGCAGCAGACACGGACAGGGAGGCACCGGGGAGCTGTTTTTT.

This clonotype was recorded many times. CDR3 coding DNA: TGTGCCACCAGTGAGAACACCGCACCCTACGAGCAGTACTTC. Translating it yields CATSENTAPYEQYF. This chain links TRBV24-1 with TRBJ2-7; D is unclear. Between the trimmed V and J ends, which lost 4 bases and 2 bases, there was a span of 11 bases. Germline CDR1 is KGHDR and CDR2 is SFDVKD. This CDR3 contains 14 residues.